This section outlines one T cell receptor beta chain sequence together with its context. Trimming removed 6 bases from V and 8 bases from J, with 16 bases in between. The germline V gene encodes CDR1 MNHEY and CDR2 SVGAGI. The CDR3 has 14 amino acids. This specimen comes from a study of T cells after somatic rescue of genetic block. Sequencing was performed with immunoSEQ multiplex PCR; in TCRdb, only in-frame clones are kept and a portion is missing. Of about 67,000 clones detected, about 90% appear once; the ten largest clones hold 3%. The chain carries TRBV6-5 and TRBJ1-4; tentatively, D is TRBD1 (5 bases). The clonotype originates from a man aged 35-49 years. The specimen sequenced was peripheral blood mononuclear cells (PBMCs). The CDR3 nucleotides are TGTGCCAGCAGCCCCGGGGGGGGTGAGGAAAAACTGTTTTTT. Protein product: CASSPGGGEEKLFF.